The 7 T cell receptor beta chains below were found in one sample sequenced in a study of T cell responses to AZD1222 COVID-19 vaccine. The method was immunoSEQ multiplex PCR; TCRdb's version includes in-frame clones alone and lacks a portion of them. Among 200,000 or so clones listed, 75% to 90% were seen once. Specimen: peripheral blood, collected on day 0 of MenACWY control vaccination. Receptors were obtained from an adult in good health.

The chain combines TRBV4-2 with TRBJ1-6; D unclear. The CDR3 is made up of 18 amino acids. The V end lost 0 bases, the J end lost 0 bases, and 12 bases lay between the germline ends. The V gene's germline CDR1 is LGHNA and CDR2 YNFKEQ. CDR3 sequence reads: CASSQEDTAISYNSPLHF. In nucleotides, the CDR3 is TGTGCCAGCAGCCAAGAGGATACAGCGATCTCCTATAATTCACCCCTCCACTTT.

The chain couples TRBV15 to TRBJ2-1; 10 nucleotides align to TRBD1. The CDR3 loop spans 15 amino acids. Germline lookup yields CDR1 LNHNV and CDR2 YYDKDF (reference sequence). Unmatched junction bases numbered 7, after V lost 1 base and J lost 10 bases. The CDR3 is CATSRAGTGVLEQFF. The CDR3 DNA follows: TGTGCCACCAGCAGAGCCGGGACAGGGGTTTTGGAGCAGTTCTTC.

This clone was seen just once. CDR3 nucleotides: TGTGCCAGCCGCTCGGGGGGCGCGGAGGGCTACACCTTC. Protein: CASRSGGAEGYTF. The chain recombines TRBV28 with TRBJ1-2, with D possibly TRBD1 on 6 matching bases. Between the trimmed V and J ends, which lost 8 bases and 8 bases, there was a span of 18 bases. Germline loops: CDR1 MDHEN, CDR2 SYDVKM. The CDR3 spans 13 residues.

To note about this clone: Different DNA sequences within this sample yield the same CDR3. The chain carries TRBV28 and TRBJ1-2; TRBD1 is a possible D gene (6 bases). This CDR3 region has 12 residues. The V end was cut by 3 bases, the J end by 8 bases, with 10 bases between. The germline V gene encodes CDR1 MDHEN and CDR2 SYDVKM. The CDR3 DNA sequence: TGTGCCAGCAGTTTTACAGGGTCGGGCTACACCTTC. Translated: CASSFTGSGYTF.

V gene TRBV6-5 combines with J gene TRBJ1-1, with a possible D match to TRBD1 (6 bases). This CDR3 is 15 amino acids long. The germline CDR1 and CDR2 sequences are MNHEY and SVGAGI. The V end was cut by 7 bases, the J end by 1 base, with 16 bases between. The CDR3, as DNA: TGTGCCAGCACCTCAAGGGGGGGAAGGAACACTGAAGCTTTCTTT. It specifies CASTSRGGRNTEAFF.

V and J are TRBV7-9 and TRBJ2-2; TRBD1 agrees at 8 bases. This CDR3 spans 17 amino acids. V was pared by 4 bases and J by 3 bases, with 10 bases of the junction left unmatched. Germline values: CDR1 SEHNR, CDR2 FQNEAQ (reference sequence). The CDR3 DNA sequence: TGTGCCAGCAGCTCGCCGCAGGGGGCTCGATACACCGGGGAGCTGTTTTTT. It yields the protein CASSSPQGARYTGELFF.

The chain recombines TRBV7-2 with TRBJ2-1; 11 bases agree with TRBD2. CDR1 and CDR2 from the germline V gene are SGHTA and FQGNSA. With 5 bases clipped from V and 6 bases from J, the junction kept 3 bases outside the gene matches. The CDR3 has 14 amino acids. CDR3 nucleotide sequence: TGTGCCAGCAGCGCTAGCGGGGGGCTCAATGAGCAGTTCTTC. It is translated as CASSASGGLNEQFF.